This T cell receptor (beta chain) was found in a study of T cell repertoires in cytomegalovirus infection. About the research overall: CMV epitopes used comprised recently identified HLA-C-restricted ones and well-studied HLA-B-restricted ones. TCR beta signatures that were public indicated CMV infection and matching HLA type. Study-wide findings and caveats: HLA-C-restricted CMV clonotypes gave the most frequent clonotype in two of eight donors.

Notes on this clonotype: Its target is unknown.

One entry per CDR3 protein, called by TCRdb with MiXCR from the reads. This repertoire shows approximately 110,000 distinct CDR3 sequences, roughly 39% found once; its top ten account for approximately 74%. This CDR3 is 15 amino acids long. Trimming stripped 5 bases from V and 6 bases from J, with 19 bases between. Germline CDR1 and CDR2: LNHNV and YYDKDF (reference sequence). The receptor comes from a human donor in good health (CMV status not recorded). Some clones in this sample may be carry-over from other donors' samples. V is TRBV15 and J is TRBJ1-2; tentative D call: TRBD1 (5 bases). The material sequenced was CD8+ T cells from cultured PBMCs, taken from culture after CMV antigen stimulation. This CDR3 is CATSGGRGLANGYTF. CDR3 bases: TGTGCCACCAGCGGAGGGAGGGGTTTGGCGAATGGCTACACCTTC.